These 5 T cell receptor beta chains originate from one sample sequenced in a study of cytomegalovirus exposure and HLA in healthy donors. The PCR used 60 Vbeta and 13 Jbeta primers. Generated by immunoSEQ multiplex PCR, the TCRdb table keeps only in-frame clones and is missing some. The data hold approximately 120,000 clones, with around 82% observed a single time. Specimen: PBMCs. Every receptor here comes from a woman between 40 and 55 years old in good health and CMV-seropositive.

This CDR3 reads CASGQGMNTEAFF. The DNA of the CDR3 is TGCGCCAGCGGCCAGGGGATGAACACTGAAGCTTTCTTT. The chain links TRBV10-2 to TRBJ1-1; perhaps TRBD1 as D (6 bases). The CDR3 covers 13 residues. V was trimmed by 8 bases and J by 0 bases, leaving 10 bases between them. Germline V gene lookup returns CDR1 WSHSY and CDR2 SAAADI.

This clone has just one count. The chain links TRBV6-1 to TRBJ1-2; tentative D call: TRBD1 (6 bases). The CDR3 runs 14 residues. Trimming cost V 10 bases and J 2 bases, with 17 bases left between them. The germline V gene has CDR1 MNHNS and CDR2 SASEGT. The CDR3 region has the DNA TGTGCCACCAACGAACCGGGACAAAACTATGGCTACACCTTC. This encodes CATNEPGQNYGYTF.

This clone appeared once. V is TRBV28 and J is TRBJ1-3; 12 nucleotides match TRBD1. J gave up 5 bases and V 3 bases, and 8 bases lay outside the gene matches. There are 17 residues in the CDR3. Germline values: CDR1 MDHEN, CDR2 SYDVKM. CDR3 DNA: TGTGCCAGCAGTTTCTTCGGGACAGGGGGCTCAAGAAACACCATATATTTT. Its translation: CASSFFGTGGSRNTIYF.

This clone has more than one count but fewer than ten. V gene TRBV13 combines with J gene TRBJ2-1, with 13 bases fitting TRBD2. J was trimmed by 2 bases and V by 4 bases; bases with no gene match: 11. The CDR3 totals 19 residues. Germline values: CDR1 PRHDT, CDR2 FYEKMQ (reference sequence). CDR3 sequence reads: CASSSRTSGGKEAYNEQFF. The CDR3 bases are TGTGCCAGCAGCTCCAGGACTAGCGGGGGAAAGGAAGCCTACAATGAGCAGTTCTTC. The variable domain in full, with the rest retrieved from reference TRBV13 and TRBJ2-1, is AAGVIQSPRHLIKEKRETATLKCYPIPRHDTVYWYQQGPGQDPQFLISFYEKMQSDKGSIPDRFSAQQFSDYHSELNMSSLELGDSALYFCASSSRTSGGKEAYNEQFFGPGTRLTVL.

The sample holds a few counts of this clone. The V gene is TRBV7-8, the J gene TRBJ2-7; no clear D. The ends were cut back, 1 base at V and 0 bases at J, with 7 bases in the middle. Germline V CDR1 and CDR2: SGHVS, FQNEAQ. The CDR3 is 14 residues long. CDR3 amino acids: CASSLDPSSYEQYF. CDR3 bases: TGTGCCAGCAGCTTAGACCCCAGCTCCTACGAGCAGTACTTC.